Following are 10 T cell receptor beta chains from one sample sequenced in a study of cytomegalovirus exposure and HLA in healthy donors. The PCR had 60 Vbeta and 13 Jbeta primers. Assay: immunoSEQ multiplex PCR; the TCRdb copy retains only in-frame clones and omits some. This table has roughly 130,000 clones, 84% appearing once. Sequenced material: PBMCs. These receptors originate from a woman aged 18 to 35 in good health and CMV-seropositive.

This clone was picked up a small number of times. This sequence joins TRBV7-9 and TRBJ2-7, with 11 bases lining up with TRBD1. V shed 5 bases, J shed 9 bases, and the junction held 12 bases outside the gene matches. This CDR3 comprises 15 residues. Germline CDR1 is SEHNR and CDR2 is FQNEAQ (reference sequence). CDR3 DNA: TGTGCCAGCAGCCCCGAGCGGGACAGGGGGGTCGTGCAGTACTTC. Amino acid sequence: CASSPERDRGVVQYF.

This chain links TRBV10-1 with TRBJ2-3; D might be TRBD2 (6 bases). V lost 6 bases and J lost 6, with 13 bases in between. Germline loops: CDR1 WNHNN, CDR2 SYGVQD (reference sequence). The CDR3 loop spans 13 amino acids. Here the CDR3 reads CASRKGEADTQYF. The CDR3 bases are TGCGCCAGCAGAAAAGGGGAGGCGGATACGCAGTATTTT.

The J gene is TRBJ1-3, the V gene TRBV5-3, with a weak D call TRBD1 (6 bases). TRBV5-3 is recorded as an ORF, its role being uncertain. The length of the CDR3 is 17 residues. The V end lost 2 bases, the J end lost 3 bases, and 18 bases lay between the germline ends. Written as DNA, the CDR3 is TGTGCCAGAAGCTTTAGGTCTGTCGGACAGCGTGGAAACACCATATATTTT. Its protein product is CARSFRSVGQRGNTIYF.

This clone was recorded only once. J is TRBJ2-1 and V is TRBV7-2; a weak D match, TRBD2 (6 bases). The CDR3 contains 14 residues. Looked up from germline, CDR1 is SGHTA and CDR2 is FQGNSA. Trimming took 5 bases from V and 5 from J, leaving 13 bases between them. CDR3 nucleotides: TGTGCCAGCAGCCCCTATGTAGCGGACAATGAGCAGTTCTTC. Its protein product is CASSPYVADNEQFF.

V gene TRBV21-1 combines with J gene TRBJ2-7; TRBD1, as called in the table, went unchecked against the DNA. TRBV21-1 is a listed pseudogene. This CDR3 has 17 residues. The CDR3: CASTLNTGLARTYEQYF. The CDR3 nucleotides are TGTGCCAGCACCCTTAATACAGGGCTGGCTCGTACCTACGAGCAGTACTTC.

Points on this clone: One end of the junction does not line up with germline, which may come from a read error. This chain joins TRBV7-9 and TRBJ2-3; D gene uncertain. CDR3 length: 13 residues. CDR1 is SEHNR, CDR2 FQNEAQ, per germline (reference sequence). The chain's CDR3 is CSSSFGLTDTQYF. The CDR3 DNA reads TGTTCCAGCAGCTTCGGTCTTACAGATACGCAGTATTTT.

V usage is TRBV2 and J usage is TRBJ2-7, with 11 positions matching TRBD2. CDR1 is SNHLY, CDR2 FYNNEI, per germline. V shed 3 bases and J 7 bases; nucleotides not matched to a gene: 5. The CDR3 is made up of 14 amino acids. The CDR3 DNA sequence: TGTGCCAGCAGTGATCTAGCGGGGGGTTGTGAGCAGTACTTC. Protein: CASSDLAGGCEQYF.

V and J are TRBV2 and TRBJ2-3; D gene ambiguous. Between the trimmed V and J ends, which lost 5 bases and 5 bases, there was a span of 8 bases. CDR3 length: 12 residues. Per the germline V gene, CDR1 is SNHLY and CDR2 is FYNNEI. The CDR3 protein is CASSYTEDTQYF. CDR3 sequence (DNA): TGTGCCAGCAGTTACACAGAAGATACGCAGTATTTT.

The chain links TRBV2 to TRBJ1-1; D is ambiguous. V lost 4 bases and J lost 1, with 10 bases in between. Germline V gene data show CDR1 as SNHLY and CDR2 as FYNNEI. The CDR3 loop spans 14 amino acids. CDR3 bases: TGTGCCAGCAGTGTTAGTGCCTCGAACACTGAAGCTTTCTTT. Its protein product is CASSVSASNTEAFF. Using reference TRBV2 and TRBJ1-1 for the parts outside the CDR3, the full variable domain is EPEVTQTPSHQVTQMGQEVILRCVPISNHLYFYWYRQILGQKVEFLVSFYNNEISEKSEIFDDQFSVERPDGSNFTLKIRSTKLEDSAMYFCASSVSASNTEAFFGQGTRLTVV.

The chain recombines TRBV2 with TRBJ2-2; no reliable D call. The ends were cut back, 7 bases at V and 5 bases at J, with 8 bases in the middle. The CDR3 is made up of 12 amino acids. Germline CDR1 and CDR2: SNHLY and FYNNEI. CDR3 in amino acids: CASTTDTGELFF. The CDR3 bases are TGTGCCAGCACAACAGATACCGGGGAGCTGTTTTTT.